These 9 T cell receptor beta chains came from one sample sequenced in a study of low-dose radiotherapy and immunotherapy resistance in tumors. cDNA synthesis used a TRAV/TRBV-specific primer set for both chains. TCR amplification ran about 20 PCR cycles using constant-region and V-primer adapter primers. TCRdb used MiXCR to reprocess the reads, holding one entry per CDR3 protein. In the table there are 85,000 to 95,000 distinct CDR3 sequences, 20% to 25% of which are singletons. The time point was: after trial treatment. The treatment: LDRT plus nivolumab, ipilimumab, low-dose cyclophosphamide and aspirin (RACIN trial). Material: PBMCs, obtained after low-dose radiotherapy plus immunotherapy. The receptors originated from a female donor with ovarian cancer.

In its sample, this clonotype was seen many times. This chain links TRBV28 with TRBJ1-6; weak D call: TRBD1 (6 bases). There are 16 residues in the CDR3. Germline V lookup: CDR1 MDHEN, CDR2 SYDVKM. Trimming took 6 bases from V and 9 from J, leaving 21 bases between them. The CDR3 spells CASSLSQQGGGSPLHF. The CDR3 nucleotides read TGTGCCAGCAGCCTTTCGCAACAGGGTGGGGGTTCACCCCTCCACTTT.

This chain joins TRBV5-1 and TRBJ2-7, with TRBD1 as a possible D gene (6 bases). Trimming stripped 2 bases from V and 7 bases from J, with 10 bases between. The CDR3 contains 12 residues. Germline-derived CDR1 and CDR2 are SGHRS and YFSETQ. The DNA for the CDR3 is TGCGCCAGCAGCTTTGAAGGGGGAGAGCAGTACTTC. Amino acids: CASSFEGGEQYF. The whole variable domain, filled in from reference TRBV5-1 and TRBJ2-7, reads KAGVTQTPRYLIKTRGQQVTLSCSPISGHRSVSWYQQTPGQGLQFLFEYFSETQRNKGNFPGRFSGRQFSNSRSEMNVSTLELGDSALYLCASSFEGGEQYFGPGTRLTVT.

This clonotype appeared many times. CDR3 amino acids: CSVEDMETGIHEQYF. CDR3 DNA: TGCAGCGTTGAAGATATGGAGACAGGGATCCACGAGCAGTACTTC. J is TRBJ2-7 and V is TRBV29-1, with 7 bases lining up with TRBD1. V shed 0 bases, J shed 5 bases, and the junction held 10 bases outside the gene matches. This CDR3 contains 15 residues. Germline V gene lookup returns CDR1 SQVTM and CDR2 ANQGSEA.

This chain connects TRBV6-2 or TRBV6-3 to TRBJ1-1; D possibly corresponds to TRBD1 (5 bases). From germline, CDR1 is MNHEY and CDR2 SVGEGT. The germline V and J ends were trimmed by 5 bases and 2 bases, with 6 bases remaining between them. The CDR3 has 12 residues. The CDR3 sequence is CASSTGNTEAFF. In nucleotides, the CDR3 is TGTGCCAGCAGTACAGGAAACACTGAAGCTTTCTTT.

This clonotype was seen ten or more times. The rearrangement links TRBV29-1 to TRBJ1-1; perhaps TRBD1 as D (5 bases). The V gene's germline CDR1 is SQVTM and CDR2 ANQGSEA. The CDR3 is 14 residues long. V was clipped by 1 base and J by 0 bases, with 9 bases between them. CDR3 protein: CSVEGGGLNTEAFF. The CDR3 DNA follows: TGCAGCGTTGAAGGGGGCGGGTTGAACACTGAAGCTTTCTTT.

The CDR3 region has the DNA TGTGCCAGCAGTTTACATGCAACTAATGAAAAACTGTTTTTT. Amino acids: CASSLHATNEKLFF. This rearrangement joins TRBV12-3 or TRBV12-4 to TRBJ1-4, with D unresolved. V lost 2 bases and J 0 bases, leaving 4 bases between the germline ends. The CDR3 sequence is 14 residues long.

This clonotype was seen many times. The genes are TRBV6-6 and TRBJ1-5; no clear D gene. V lost 2 bases to trimming and J lost 0 bases, with 8 bases between them. Germline V lookup: CDR1 MNHNY, CDR2 SVGAGI (reference sequence). This CDR3 has 15 amino acids. The CDR3 DNA reads TGTGCCAGCAGTTACGCCCCCGATAGCAATCAGCCCCAGCATTTT. Translation: CASSYAPDSNQPQHF.

The sample holds many counts of this clonotype. The gene calls are TRBV19 and TRBJ2-1; a weak D match, TRBD2 (6 bases). The CDR3 extends over 12 amino acids. Germline V gene data show CDR1 as LNHDA and CDR2 as SQIVND (reference sequence). Trimming took off 9 bases at V and 7 bases at J, with 13 bases between the two ends. CDR3 bases: TGTGCCAGGAGTGATGGGAGGAATGAGCAGTTCTTC. Translated: CARSDGRNEQFF.

This clonotype was detected a few times. This chain links TRBV6-2 or TRBV6-3 with TRBJ2-1, with 7 positions matching TRBD2. V was clipped by 2 bases and J by 4 bases; unmatched bases: 8. The CDR3 runs to 16 residues. CDR1 and CDR2 (germline): MNHEY, SVGEGT. CDR3 in amino acids: CASSYDGPGGYNEQFF. In nucleotides, the CDR3 is TGTGCCAGCAGTTACGATGGTCCGGGAGGTTACAATGAGCAGTTCTTC.